This T cell receptor (beta chain) was captured by sequencing in a study of control samples from healthy donors and cancer patients. Sequencing used immunoSEQ multiplex PCR; TCRdb keeps in-frame clones, though not all of them. This sample has about 80,000 clones, with roughly nine tenths found just once. The CDR3 sequence is 14 residues long. Trimming shortened V by 6 bases and J by 5 bases, and 16 bases separated the two germline ends. Per germline, CDR1 LGHNT and CDR2 FRNRAP. Sequencing was carried out using blood. This TCR came from a man aged 45 to 65 in good health. The rearrangement joins TRBV12-5 to TRBJ2-5; D is possibly TRBD2 (7 bases). The CDR3 reads CASGAGGPAETQYF. DNA for the CDR3: TGTGCTAGTGGGGCCGGGGGGCCGGCGGAGACCCAGTACTTC.